These T cell receptor beta chains were read from a single sample in a study of blood T cell repertoires in COVID-19. TCRdb's copy holds only in-frame clones and misses some; the assay was immunoSEQ multiplex PCR. The table includes about 140,000 clones, 85% to 90% detected once. The sequencing sample was made of peripheral blood. The receptors come from a woman aged 55-75 years with acute or convalescent COVID-19. The CDR3 runs from the conserved cysteine through the conserved F or W. The D gene is left open where the match is weak. Part of the rows lack a size; the others show once, few, many or a class for expanded clones.

D gene	clone size	V gene	J gene	CDR3 DNA	CDR3 protein
TRBD1	once	TRBV28	TRBJ1-2	TGTGCCAGCAGTTGGGGGACAGGGCTAAGCTATGGCTACACCTTC	CASSWGTGLSYGYTF
-	-	TRBV19	TRBJ1-1	TGTGCCAGTAGTATAGTAGGGGCAGGGCGGGGAGGCACTGAAGCTTTCTTT	CASSIVGAGRGGTEAFF
-	-	TRBV30	TRBJ1-4	TGTGCCTGGAGTGTAGAGGGGGGGAAACTGTTTTTT	CAWSVEGGKLFF
TRBD1	-	TRBV24-1	TRBJ1-2	TGTGCCACCCAAGGACAGGGTTCCTACTATGGCTACACCTTC	CATQGQGSYYGYTF
-	-	TRBV7-9	TRBJ2-7	TGTGCCGGGAGGCCTCTCTCCTACGAGCAGTACTTC	CAGRPLSYEQYF
TRBD2	-	TRBV4-1	TRBJ2-5	TGCGCCAGCAGCCCGATACTAGCGGGGGTCCAAGAGACCCAGTACTTC	CASSPILAGVQETQYF
TRBD2	-	TRBV5-1	TRBJ2-5	TGCGCCAGCAGCTTGGTAGCGGGGGGGCCTCGAGAGACCCAGTACTTC	CASSLVAGGPRETQYF
-	-	TRBV9	TRBJ1-3	TGTGCCAGCAGCCCCAGCTACCGGGAGGCCTCTGGAAACACCATATATTTT	CASSPSYREASGNTIYF
TRBD1	few	TRBV6-4	TRBJ2-7	TGTGCCAGCAGTCCGGGGACAGGCCCCTACGAGCAGTACTTC	CASSPGTGPYEQYF
TRBD1	-	TRBV28	TRBJ1-6	TGTGCCAGCAGCATCCCAGTCCGGACAGGGCGTAATTCACCCCTCCACTTT	CASSIPVRTGRNSPLHF
TRBD1	once	TRBV2	TRBJ1-2	TGTGCCAGCAGTGTTGACAGGGGTGGCTACACCTTC	CASSVDRGGYTF
-	-	TRBV11-2	TRBJ1-3	TGTGCCAGCAGCTTGACAGTTGGGAAAACTGGAAACACCATATATTTT	CASSLTVGKTGNTIYF
TRBD2	once	TRBV5-1	TRBJ2-3	TGCGCCAGCAGCTCCCTGGCGGGGGGGCCAGATACGCAGTATTTT	CASSSLAGGPDTQYF
TRBD2	-	TRBV4-2	TRBJ2-7	TGTGCCAGCAGCCAAGATTTCGGACTAGCGGGGGGGCCCTACGAGCAGTACTTC	CASSQDFGLAGGPYEQYF
TRBD2	-	TRBV4-2	TRBJ2-2	TGTGCCAGCAGCTCAGGACTAGCGGGGTTCGCCACCGGGGAGCTGTTTTTT	CASSSGLAGFATGELFF
-	-	TRBV30	TRBJ1-4	TGTGCCTGGAGTTACGGGCTGGGGCCTAATGAAAAACTGTTTTTT	CAWSYGLGPNEKLFF
-	once	TRBV18	TRBJ1-5	TGTGCCAGCTCACCGGGGCAGTTGAGCAATCAGCCCCAGCATTTT	CASSPGQLSNQPQHF
-	-	TRBV7-2	TRBJ1-5	TGTGCCAGCAGCTTAGTCCAGGGCCTCAATCAGCCCCAGCATTTT	CASSLVQGLNQPQHF
-	-	TRBV7-2	TRBJ2-7	TGTGCCAGCAGCCCAGGGGTGTCGAGCTCCTACGAGCAGTACTTC	CASSPGVSSSYEQYF
-	once	TRBV5-4	TRBJ2-4	TGTGCCAGCGCAGGGGAAGAAAACATTCAGTACTTC	CASAGEENIQYF
TRBD2	-	TRBV28	TRBJ2-3	TGTGCCAGCAGTCCGAGCGGGGGGGCCGGAGATACGCAGTATTTT	CASSPSGGAGDTQYF
-	-	TRBV7-2	TRBJ1-3	TGTGCCAGCAGCTTAAGGTCACAGGGAAACACCATATATTTT	CASSLRSQGNTIYF
TRBD2	-	TRBV3-1/TRBV3-2	TRBJ2-5	TGTGCCAGCAGCTCGCGGGGGGGCGGAGAGACCCAGTACTTC	CASSSRGGGETQYF
-	-	TRBV7-6	TRBJ2-3	TGTGCCAGCAGCTCCAATACAGGGACAGATACGCAGTATTTT	CASSSNTGTDTQYF
TRBD1	-	TRBV3-1/TRBV3-2	TRBJ1-1	TGTGCCAGCAGCCGCACAGGGGCTGAAGCTTTCTTT	CASSRTGAEAFF
-	-	TRBV6-5	TRBJ2-1	TGTGCCAGCGGGCTAAGGGGGAATGAGCAGTTCTTC	CASGLRGNEQFF
-	-	TRBV6-2/TRBV6-3	TRBJ1-3	TGTGCCAGCAGTCGGCGGGGAGTGCCGTCTGGAAACACCATATATTTT	CASSRRGVPSGNTIYF
-	-	TRBV7-9	TRBJ2-7	TGTGCCAGCAGCTTAGCGGGGGGGCACTACGAGCAGTACTTC	CASSLAGGHYEQYF
-	-	TRBV11-1	TRBJ2-5	TGTGCCAGCAGCCGACAGGGAGGAGAGACCCAGTACTTC	CASSRQGGETQYF
-	-	TRBV4-2	TRBJ1-1	TGTGCCAGCAGCCCCCGACAGGACACAAACACTGAAGCTTTCTTT	CASSPRQDTNTEAFF
TRBD2	-	TRBV7-2	TRBJ2-7	TGTGCCAGCACGGCGGGGGGCGGGCAGTACTTC	CASTAGGGQYF
-	once	TRBV30	TRBJ2-7	TGTGCCTGGAGTGGCGGCAGTGTGAGGATGACCTACGAGCAGTACTTC	CAWSGGSVRMTYEQYF
TRBD1	-	TRBV27	TRBJ2-1	TGTGCCAGCAGCCCCGGGACAGGGGGCTTTGATGAGCAGTTCTTC	CASSPGTGGFDEQFF
-	once	TRBV4-1	TRBJ2-2	TGCGCCAGCAGCCCGTCCGGGACTGGTACCACCGGGGAGCTGTTTTTT	CASSPSGTGTTGELFF
TRBD1	-	TRBV28	TRBJ1-1	TGTGCCAGCAGCCGGACCGGGACAGGGATTAGGTGGACTGAAGCTTTCTTT	CASSRTGTGIRWTEAFF
TRBD1	few	TRBV9	TRBJ2-7	TGTGCCAGCAGCTTAGGACAGGAAAGCTCCTACGAGCAGTACTTC	CASSLGQESSYEQYF
-	-	TRBV7-9	TRBJ2-2	TGTGCCAGCAGCCAGGCCAACACCGGGGAGCTGTTTTTT	CASSQANTGELFF
-	-	TRBV3-1/TRBV3-2	TRBJ1-2	TGTGCCAGCAGCCAAGTGGAGGGCGCGGGCTACACCTTC	CASSQVEGAGYTF
-	-	TRBV5-1	TRBJ2-5	TGCGCCAGCAGCTTGGTGTCACTAAGGCAAGAGACCCAGTACTTC	CASSLVSLRQETQYF
-	-	TRBV7-9	TRBJ1-1	TGTGCCAGCAGCTTAGGGGGCAGATCAGCCACTGAAGCTTTCTTT	CASSLGGRSATEAFF
-	-	TRBV11-2	TRBJ1-2	TGTGCCAGCAGCTTCCAGGGGAATGGCTACACCTTC	CASSFQGNGYTF
-	-	TRBV11-3	TRBJ2-7	TGTGCCAGCAGCTTCCGGGGGAGCTCCTACGAGCAGTACTTC	CASSFRGSSYEQYF
-	-	TRBV24-1	TRBJ1-2	TGTGCCACCAGTGAACCCACAGGGAACTATGGCTACACCTTC	CATSEPTGNYGYTF
-	-	TRBV9	TRBJ2-3	TGTGCCAGCAGCGTACACACAGATACGCAGTATTTT	CASSVHTDTQYF
-	-	TRBV28	TRBJ2-7	TGTGCCAGCAGCTCTTACTACGAGCAGTACTTC	CASSSYYEQYF
TRBD1	once	TRBV6-6	TRBJ1-6	TGTGCCAGCAGTTACTTGGGACAGGGCGGCTCACCCCTCCACTTT	CASSYLGQGGSPLHF
-	-	TRBV6-2/TRBV6-3	TRBJ1-2	TGTGCCAGCAGCGATACAGTCAACCCTGGCTACACCTTC	CASSDTVNPGYTF
-	-	TRBV15	TRBJ1-1	TGTGCCACCATCGCCCCGGACAGGAACACTGAAGCTTTCTTT	CATIAPDRNTEAFF
-	-	TRBV19	TRBJ2-3	TGTGCCAGTAGTCAAGCGAAAAATACGCAGTATTTT	CASSQAKNTQYF
TRBD1	-	TRBV5-4	TRBJ1-1	TGTGCCAGCAGCTTGTTAGGGGGCTCCACTGAAGCTTTCTTT	CASSLLGGSTEAFF
-	-	TRBV9	TRBJ1-3	TGTGCCAGCAGCGCAGGACTGAACTCTGGAAACACCATATATTTT	CASSAGLNSGNTIYF
-	-	TRBV23-1	TRBJ2-3	TGCGCCAGCAGTCAATCCCCAACCTGGGGGGGCGAGACAGATACGCAGTATTTT	CASSQSPTWGGETDTQYF
-	-	TRBV20-1	TRBJ2-7	TGCAGTGCTAGTCCCCAGGGCCTAACCTACGAGCAGTACTTC	CSASPQGLTYEQYF